Below, one T cell receptor (beta chain) is given with its context. Antigen: not known. This sample was included in a study of T cell repertoires in cytomegalovirus infection. Study at large: It can be stated that public TCR beta signatures indicated CMV infection as well as a matching HLA type.

Per germline, CDR1 SNHLY and CDR2 FYNNEI. Trimming shortened V by 8 bases and J by 15 bases, and 20 bases separated the two germline ends. This CDR3 spans 12 amino acids. Study-wide findings and caveats: Summed frequency of shared TCR beta families picked out CMV carriers who also had the relevant HLA. HLA-C-restricted TCR beta clonotypes specific for CMV led the ex vivo response.

TCRdb reanalysed the reads using MiXCR and keeps one entry per CDR3 protein. The table includes around 740,000 distinct CDR3 sequences, roughly 36% detected once. The chain couples TRBV2 to TRBJ2-1; D perhaps matches TRBD2 (6 bases). Sample: PBMCs. The source is a human donor in good health (CMV status not recorded). Some clones in this sample may be carry-over from other donors' samples. CDR3: CASDIGGDGGFF. The CDR3 coding sequence is TGTGCCAGCGATATCGGAGGAGACGGGGGGTTCTTC.